The source of this T cell receptor beta chain is a study of T cell responses to AZD1222 COVID-19 vaccine (dated by TCRdb to the early 2020s). Regarding the research as a whole: AZD1222 recipients given second doses at about 4 weeks or at about 12 weeks were pooled, since spike-specific TCR depth and breadth were not found to differ between the two schedules. A total of 233 trial participants underwent TCR sequencing, of whom approximately 200 had received two doses of AZD1222 and 26 had received two doses of the MenACWY control vaccine. Trial participants were enrolled by age into 18-55, 56-69 and 70-plus year subgroups, with approximately 160, 26 and 62 TCR-sequenced participants respectively. The paper as a whole reports these results and caveats: Reportedly, almost half of the unique spike-specific TCRs recognized epitopes lying outside the regions that are mutated in the B.1.351 and B.1.1.7 variants. Participants were mostly white British, with more females than males. The authors suggested clonal diversity may have been underestimated. The 56-69-year group was small, and its depth increase did not reach significance, likely because of low power. The vaccine-associated CD4 TCRs covered the entire spike protein, and the dominant responses fell in regions 160-218 and 743-854. A significant rise in spike-specific TCR breadth and depth was observed after two AZD1222 doses relative to day 0 and relative to MenACWY recipients. Because no day 14 peak-response samples were available, the repertoires could be characterized only after the peak T cell response. Conclusions about previously exposed vaccinees are limited because only six or seven AZD1222 recipients were SARS-CoV-2 seropositive at baseline.

This clone was seen once. Its antigen remains undetermined. No conserved phenylalanine or tryptophan is present at the end of the CDR3, so a read error is the likely explanation. It is unclear where the CDR3 begins or ends on the DNA, so no DNA is shown, and the CDR3 is as TCRdb lists it. Both ends counted, the CDR3 spans 11 residues. The sample's time point label, decoded: baseline before first vaccination. Samples from vaccinated people were obtained from the UK trials COV001 and COV002, which included a single-blind randomized controlled phase 2/3 trial of AZD1222 (ChAdOx1 nCoV-19) in healthy adults. For TCRbeta chain sequencing, PBMC samples were collected from trial participants at day 0 and at day 28 after the second dose. The CDR3 regions of human TCRbeta chains were subjected to immunosequencing. Per the authors' processing: TCRs in the repertoires were compared against a reference library of SARS-CoV-2-specific TCRs that had been generated with the MIRA antigen-specificity platform. Breadth was defined as the fraction of unique TCRs that were SARS-CoV-2-associated, and depth was defined as the fraction of total T cells that were SARS-CoV-2-associated. Using the MIRA data, every spike-specific TCR was mapped to the spike region that the TCR reacted to and assigned to either a CD4 or a CD8 class. Log10-transformed breadth and depth values were compared by one-way ANOVA with Sidak's multiple comparisons tests. Drawn from immuneACCESS, this table holds only the in-frame rearrangements with V and J called that TCRdb kept. Clones are partly lost; checked studies trace under half to an unresolved V gene and leave the rest unexplained. From that table come the V and J calls and clone size; the DNA was used to work out D and trimming. The sample table contains tens of thousands of clones; only one count was recorded for 89% of them. 2.4% of the sample goes to the ten largest clones.

The rearrangement combines TRBV12-3 or TRBV12-4 with TRBJ2-3; TRBD2 was called by the table and not checked on the DNA. The origin of this receptor is an adult in good health. The specimen comprised peripheral blood, sampled on day 0 of AZD1222 vaccination. The CDR3 is CASSRIGRLSS.